A selection of T cell receptor beta chains follows, all from one sample in a study of blood T cell repertoires in COVID-19. Profiled with immunoSEQ multiplex PCR; TCRdb holds only in-frame clones, not every one. The table shows around 21,000 clones, with roughly 86% occurring only once. Sequenced sample: peripheral blood. The receptors shown here come from a human donor in a cohort sampled during active COVID-19. Each CDR3 is given with its conserved first and last residue. D genes are given only for firm matches. Rows may omit the clone size; those that give it use once, few, many or a size class.

J,size,V,D,DNA,CDR3
TRBJ1-4,.,TRBV7-6,.,TGTGCCAGCACCTCAGGGAAGGGGGAACTGTTTTTT,CASTSGKGELFF
TRBJ1-3,.,TRBV12-3/TRBV12-4,.,TGTGCCAGCAACCTAGGAAACACCATATATTTT,CASNLGNTIYF
TRBJ1-2,.,TRBV27,.,TGTGCCAGCAGTTTACGGGGGGCGGATGGCTACACCTTC,CASSLRGADGYTF
TRBJ2-3,few,TRBV7-3,.,TGTGCCAGCAGCTTATGGGGGGGCATTGGAGATACGCAGTATTTT,CASSLWGGIGDTQYF
TRBJ1-6,.,TRBV7-9,.,TGTGCCAGCACAGGGGCAGCGGGCTCCTATAATTCACCCCTCCACTTT,CASTGAAGSYNSPLHF
TRBJ1-1,.,TRBV3-1/TRBV3-2,.,TGTGCCAGCCGATATCAATCAGGCGACACTGAAGCTTTCTTT,CASRYQSGDTEAFF
TRBJ2-4,.,TRBV3-1/TRBV3-2,TRBD2,TGTGCCAGCAGCCAAGTGAATAGCGGGGGCGTTACCAAAAACATTCAGTACTTC,CASSQVNSGGVTKNIQYF
TRBJ2-5,.,TRBV7-6,.,TGTGCCAGCAGCTTAAATTTTAGGTCCCGACGCCTGAGGAGTGAGACCCAGTACTTC,CASSLNFRSRRLRSETQYF
TRBJ2-6,.,TRBV5-1,.,TGCGCCAGCAGCTTAACTAACACCAGCGGCGGGGTCGGAGTGGGCTCCGGGGCCAACGTCCTGACTTTC,CASSLTNTSGGVGVGSGANVLTF
TRBJ2-3,.,TRBV2,TRBD1,TGTGCCAGCAGGGGGGACAGGGGATACACAGATACGCAGTATTTT,CASRGDRGYTDTQYF
TRBJ2-7,.,TRBV14,TRBD2,TGTGCCAGCAGTCAACTAGCGGTCCTCTCCTACGAGCAGTACTTC,CASSQLAVLSYEQYF
TRBJ2-7,few,TRBV9,.,TGTGCCAGCAGCGCCGGGTACGAGCAGTACTTC,CASSAGYEQYF
TRBJ1-1,.,TRBV5-1,.,TGCGCCAGCAGTTGGGGGCAGGGCCTAGAATCCGAAGCTTTCTTT,CASSWGQGLESEAFF
TRBJ2-1,.,TRBV5-5,TRBD2,TGTGCCAGCAGCACCGGGAGCGGGGGCCTAAGATACAATGAGCAGTTCTTC,CASSTGSGGLRYNEQFF
TRBJ2-3,.,TRBV4-2,TRBD2,TGTGCCAGCAGCCCCGGGACTAGCGGTGAATTCCATACGCAGTATTTT,CASSPGTSGEFHTQYF
TRBJ2-7,.,TRBV5-1,.,TGCGCCAGCCACAATCTTCCAGGGGAGGGCTCCTACGAGCAGTACTTC,CASHNLPGEGSYEQYF
TRBJ2-3,.,TRBV5-4,TRBD2,TGTGCCAGCAGCTTGGGTCTAGCGGGGGGGACAGATACGCAGTATTTT,CASSLGLAGGTDTQYF
TRBJ1-2,once,TRBV6-2/TRBV6-3,.,TGTGCCAGCAGTTACCCACAGGGAAATAGCGGCTACACCTTC,CASSYPQGNSGYTF
TRBJ2-3,.,TRBV2,.,TGTGCCAGCTCGCTCCGCGAAGCCAGCACAGATACGCAGTATTTT,CASSLREASTDTQYF
TRBJ1-6,.,TRBV28,.,TGTGCCAGCAGCGCCAGGGGAGGGAATTCACCCCTCCACTTT,CASSARGGNSPLHF
TRBJ1-3,.,TRBV5-1,.,TGCGCCAGCAGCTTGGCAGGGTACGGAAACACCATATATTTT,CASSLAGYGNTIYF
TRBJ1-1,.,TRBV30,.,TGTGCCTGGAGTGCAGGGTTCGAGGACACTGAAGCTTTCTTT,CAWSAGFEDTEAFF
TRBJ1-2,.,TRBV9,.,TGTGCCAGCACCCCCCTGGGGAGCTCTAACTATGGCTACACCTTC,CASTPLGSSNYGYTF
TRBJ1-2,.,TRBV7-3,.,TGTGCCAGCAGCTTAACTCCGGGGTTGGAAGGCTACACCTTC,CASSLTPGLEGYTF
TRBJ2-7,.,TRBV5-1,.,TGCGCCAGCAGCAAACCGAGCTCCTACGAGCAGTACTTC,CASSKPSSYEQYF
TRBJ1-2,.,TRBV6-5,TRBD1,TGTGCCAGCAGTTGGGACAGAACTGACTATGGCTACACCTTC,CASSWDRTDYGYTF
TRBJ2-2,.,TRBV2,TRBD1,TGTGCCAGCAGTGGGACCGGGACAGGGAACACCGGGGAGCTGTTTTTT,CASSGTGTGNTGELFF
TRBJ1-2,.,TRBV5-1,.,TGCGCCAGCAGCTTGAGTCATATAGCTAACTATGGCTACACCTTC,CASSLSHIANYGYTF
TRBJ2-3,.,TRBV18,.,TGTGCCAGCTCACCTAGGACTATAGTTGGGGGAGATACGCAGTATTTT,CASSPRTIVGGDTQYF
TRBJ2-7,.,TRBV5-1,TRBD2,TGCGCCAGTGGGGGAGGGGACGAGCAGTACTTC,CASGGGDEQYF
TRBJ2-3,.,TRBV19,TRBD1,TGTGCCAGTAGTATAGTAAGGGGGCGCAGCTCAGATACGCAGTATTTT,CASSIVRGRSSDTQYF
TRBJ1-1,.,TRBV2,.,TGTGCCAGCAGTGAAGGTCGGGGGATCGCTGAAGCTTTCTTT,CASSEGRGIAEAFF
TRBJ1-1,.,TRBV3-1/TRBV3-2,TRBD1,TGTGCCAGCAGCCAAAAGGGGACAGGGGGTAGTGCTTTCTTT,CASSQKGTGGSAFF
TRBJ2-7,.,TRBV30,TRBD1,TGTGCCTGGCTGGGACAGGGGGCCGAGCAGTACTTC,CAWLGQGAEQYF
TRBJ2-5,.,TRBV9,TRBD1,TGTGCCAGCAGCGTTATGGACAGGAACCAAGAGACCCAGTACTTC,CASSVMDRNQETQYF
TRBJ2-1,.,TRBV9,.,TGTGCCAGCAGCGTAGCGGGGGTAAATGAGCAGTTCTTC,CASSVAGVNEQFF
TRBJ1-3,.,TRBV6-5,TRBD1,TGTGCCAGCAGCCCGGAGGGGACAGGGATTTATTTT,CASSPEGTGIYF
TRBJ2-7,.,TRBV20-1,.,TGCAGTGCTAGTCCCAACTACGAGCAGTACTTC,CSASPNYEQYF
TRBJ1-2,.,TRBV4-2,TRBD1,TGTGCCAGCAGCCAAGACAGGGGGCGAGTCTACACCTTC,CASSQDRGRVYTF
TRBJ1-1,once,TRBV11-2,TRBD1,TGTGCCAGCAGCTTAGACCGGGACAGTGAAGCTTTCTTT,CASSLDRDSEAFF
TRBJ1-6,.,TRBV6-4,.,TGTGCCAGCAGTGAGGCCATCTATAATTCACCCCTCCACTTT,CASSEAIYNSPLHF
TRBJ1-1,few,TRBV5-1,.,TGCGCCAGCGGCAGCCCAGGGGTAAACACTGAAGCTTTCTTT,CASGSPGVNTEAFF
TRBJ1-6,.,TRBV6-5,TRBD1,TGTGCCAGCAGAAGGGGACAGATAAATTCACCCCTCCACTTT,CASRRGQINSPLHF
TRBJ2-7,.,TRBV27,.,TGTGCCAGCAGCCGACAGGGAGGAGGATACGAGCAGTACTTC,CASSRQGGGYEQYF
TRBJ2-1,.,TRBV7-3,.,TGTGCCAGCAGCCAGACTAGTAACAATGAGCAGTTCTTC,CASSQTSNNEQFF
TRBJ1-6,.,TRBV5-4,TRBD1,TGTGCCAGCAGGAAAGGGGACAGGGGGGGTTCACCCCTCCACTTT,CASRKGDRGGSPLHF
TRBJ1-3,.,TRBV10-2,.,TGCGCCAGCAAGGAGGGAAACTCTGGAAACACCATATATTTT,CASKEGNSGNTIYF
TRBJ2-3,once,TRBV3-1/TRBV3-2,.,TGTGCCAGCAGCCAAGGTTTAGTCACAGATACGCAGTATTTT,CASSQGLVTDTQYF
TRBJ1-5,.,TRBV4-1,TRBD1,TGCGCCAGCAGCCAAGAGGTGACAGGGAGTAGGCAGCCCCAGCATTTT,CASSQEVTGSRQPQHF
TRBJ1-2,.,TRBV7-2,.,TGTGCCAGCAGCCCGACGACAGGCCAATCCCACTATGGCTACACCTTC,CASSPTTGQSHYGYTF
TRBJ2-7,.,TRBV2,TRBD1,TGTGCCAGCACTGTACAGGGGACAGGGTCCTACGAGCAGTACTTC,CASTVQGTGSYEQYF
TRBJ2-6,.,TRBV2,.,TGTGCCAGCACGACAGTCTCTGGGGCCAACGTCCTGACTTTC,CASTTVSGANVLTF
TRBJ2-2,.,TRBV7-3,.,TGTGCCAGCAGCTCAAGATACACCATTAACACCGGGGAGCTGTTTTTT,CASSSRYTINTGELFF
TRBJ2-5,.,TRBV11-1,TRBD1,TGTGCCAGCAGCTTGCCGGGACAGGGGAGTAGAAAAAACTTC,CASSLPGQGSRKNF
TRBJ1-1,.,TRBV9,.,TGTGCCAGCAGCGCGCCGGGAACTGAAGCTTTCTTT,CASSAPGTEAFF
TRBJ2-5,.,TRBV3-1/TRBV3-2,TRBD2,TGTGCCAGCAGCCAAGTAGGGGAGGGTAAGCAAGAGACCCAGTACTTC,CASSQVGEGKQETQYF
TRBJ2-5,.,TRBV27,TRBD2,TGTGCCAGCAGGAAGGCTAGCGGATACCAAGAGACCCAGTACTTC,CASRKASGYQETQYF
TRBJ2-7,.,TRBV30,.,TGTGCCTGGAGCGGAGGGGCAGTTACCTCCTACGAGCAGTACTTC,CAWSGGAVTSYEQYF
TRBJ2-1,.,TRBV10-1,TRBD2,TGCGCCAGCAAGGGACTAGCGGGGGGCACCGGCAATGAGCAGTTCTTC,CASKGLAGGTGNEQFF